This T cell receptor (beta chain) was obtained from a study of post-analysis software for immune sequencing data. Overall study: Clinical courses comprised relapsing-remitting, secondary progressive and progressive-relapsing multiple sclerosis.

Turning to this clonotype: Its specificity is not known.

The trim removed 1 base at V and 1 base at J, leaving 11 bases unmatched. In germline, CDR1 is MDHEN, CDR2 SYDVKM. This CDR3 is 19 amino acids long. Sequencing libraries made from TCR beta cDNA carried unique molecular identifiers. From around 1 to 10 million T cells, 400,000 to 550,000 cDNA molecules were obtained. TCRdb independently ran MiXCR on the PCR reads; one entry per CDR3 protein. This sample yields approximately 630,000 distinct CDR3 sequences, of which 59% are seen a single time; over 9% belongs to the top ten. Overall study results and limits: The study found significantly lower normalized Chao1 diversity in multiple sclerosis patients than in controls. Patients used about 5 TRBV segments, including TRBV5-6, TRBV5-1 and TRBV20-1, more often than controls.

This chain links TRBV28 with TRBJ1-5; 9 nucleotides line up with TRBD1. What was sequenced was blood. The TCR was taken from a girl between 2 and 10 years old with multiple sclerosis. The CDR3 reads CASSLYLSWTGASNQPQHF. The CDR3 DNA sequence: TGTGCCAGCAGTTTATATTTATCATGGACAGGGGCCAGCAATCAGCCCCAGCATTTT.